A selection of T cell receptor beta chains follows, all from one sample in a study of T cell changes during pregnancy in multiple sclerosis. Data came from immunoSEQ multiplex PCR; TCRdb stores just in-frame clones and leaves some out. The repertoire holds 70,000 to 85,000 clones, with about 92% as singletons. Specimen: peripheral blood, collected before pregnancy. The receptors come from a female donor with multiple sclerosis, enrolled in a pregnancy study. The CDR3 runs from the conserved cysteine through the conserved F or W. The D gene is left open where the match is weak. Size values are once, few and many counts, or a class for expanded clones, and some rows have none.

D | J | V | size | DNA | CDR3
. | TRBJ2-7 | TRBV2 | . | TGTGCCAGCAGTGAGAGGCTAGTTAGGTCCTACGAGCAGTACTTC | CASSERLVRSYEQYF
TRBD1 | TRBJ2-1 | TRBV5-4 | . | TGTGCCACCTGGGACAGGCGGCGGGGTGGGAATGAGCAGTTCTTC | CATWDRRRGGNEQFF
TRBD1 | TRBJ2-7 | TRBV28 | . | TGTGCCAGCAGTCCCGGGACAGGGGTCTGGTACGAGCAGTACTTC | CASSPGTGVWYEQYF
. | TRBJ2-1 | TRBV5-4 | . | TGTGCAGGGGGGGAGAGCTCCTACAATGAGCAGTTCTTC | CAGGESSYNEQFF
TRBD2 | TRBJ2-7 | TRBV5-1 | . | TGCGCCAGCAGCTTGGCAGTAGGACTAGCGGGAGGGCCCTACGAGCAGTACTTC | CASSLAVGLAGGPYEQYF
. | TRBJ1-1 | TRBV5-1 | . | TGCGCCAGCAGCCCGTGGGGGGATGAGAACACTGAAGCTTTCTTT | CASSPWGDENTEAFF
TRBD2 | TRBJ2-3 | TRBV18 | . | TGTGCCAGCTCACCAAGGCTACTAGCGGGGGTTGACGATACGCAGTATTTT | CASSPRLLAGVDDTQYF
TRBD1 | TRBJ1-4 | TRBV9 | . | TGTGCCAGCAGCGTAGCTTGGGACAGGAATGAAAAACTGTTTTTT | CASSVAWDRNEKLFF
. | TRBJ1-1 | TRBV19 | . | TGTGCCAGTAGTATAGATGTGGTGGCCCGAGCTTTCTTT | CASSIDVVARAFF
. | TRBJ2-3 | TRBV9 | . | TGTGCCAGCGGACTAACAGATACGCAGTATTTT | CASGLTDTQYF
TRBD2 | TRBJ2-1 | TRBV19 | . | TGTGCCAGTAGTATAGATCTAAGGCTAGCGGGAAGGGACAATGAGCAGTTCTTC | CASSIDLRLAGRDNEQFF
TRBD2 | TRBJ2-1 | TRBV25-1 | . | TGTGCCAGCAGTGAATATGGTACTAGCGGACACAATGAGCAGTTCTTC | CASSEYGTSGHNEQFF
TRBD1 | TRBJ1-2 | TRBV19 | . | TGTGCCAGTAGTCTCGACGGTACACAGGGGAATGGCTATGGCTACACCTTC | CASSLDGTQGNGYGYTF
TRBD1 | TRBJ2-2 | TRBV28 | . | TGTGCCAGCAGGCTACAGGGGCCGAACACCGGGGAGCTGTTTTTT | CASRLQGPNTGELFF
. | TRBJ2-7 | TRBV7-9 | . | TGTGCCAGCAGCTCCACCTACGAGCAGTACTTC | CASSSTYEQYF
TRBD2 | TRBJ2-2 | TRBV5-6 | once | TGTGCCAGCATACTAGCGGGGGGCAGCACCGGGGAGCTGTTTTTT | CASILAGGSTGELFF
TRBD1 | TRBJ1-1 | TRBV9 | once | TGTGCCAGCAGAGCCCTAGACAGGGGAACGGCTGAAGCTTTCTTT | CASRALDRGTAEAFF
. | TRBJ2-1 | TRBV6-5 | . | TGTGCCAGCAGTAAAAAAGCCTCCGACAATGAGCAGTTCTTC | CASSKKASDNEQFF
. | TRBJ1-1 | TRBV28 | . | TGTGCCAGCAGTCTCCCTCCGGCAGGAGCTTTCTTT | CASSLPPAGAFF
. | TRBJ2-1 | TRBV6-1 | . | TGTGCCAGCAGTGAAGTTGGCGGGGCGAACAATGAGCAGTTCTTC | CASSEVGGANNEQFF
. | TRBJ2-1 | TRBV5-4 | . | TGTGCCAGCAGCTTACCGGGCAATGAGCAGTTCTTC | CASSLPGNEQFF
TRBD2 | TRBJ2-7 | TRBV4-2 | . | TGTGCCAGCAGCCACAGACGGGGGGGCGCGTACGAGCAGTACTTC | CASSHRRGGAYEQYF
TRBD1 | TRBJ1-2 | TRBV27 | . | TGTGCCAGCAGCCCCTTGGGACAGCCTAACTATGGCTACACCTTC | CASSPLGQPNYGYTF
. | TRBJ2-7 | TRBV5-1 | . | TGCGCCAGCAGCTTGGGTCAGTTGTCCTACGAGCAGTACTTC | CASSLGQLSYEQYF
. | TRBJ1-2 | TRBV29-1 | few | TGCAGCGTTGAGGGAGACAGGACTAACTATGGCTACACCTTC | CSVEGDRTNYGYTF
. | TRBJ2-6 | TRBV15 | many | TGTGCCACCAGCAGGGACAACTCTGGGGCCAACGTCCTGACTTTC | CATSRDNSGANVLTF
TRBD1 | TRBJ2-4 | TRBV4-2 | . | TGTGCCAGCAGCCAAGAAAGGACAGGGTGGAACATTCAGTACTTC | CASSQERTGWNIQYF
TRBD1 | TRBJ2-5 | TRBV30 | . | TGTGCCTGGAAGGGGGCCCGGGAGACCCAGTACTTC | CAWKGARETQYF
TRBD1 | TRBJ2-2 | TRBV28 | once | TGTGCCAGCAGTTCCATCAGGGGGATTTCGAACACCGGGGAGCTGTTTTTT | CASSSIRGISNTGELFF
. | TRBJ1-1 | TRBV9 | . | TGTGCCAGCGGAACGGGGGGAGCCACTGAAGCTTTCTTT | CASGTGGATEAFF
. | TRBJ2-2 | TRBV7-6 | . | TGTGCCAGCAGCTTAGCCTCCAACACCGGGGAGCTGTTTTTT | CASSLASNTGELFF
. | TRBJ2-1 | TRBV2 | once | TGTGCCAGCAGTGAGGGCGGCGGACACTACAATGAGCAGTTCTTC | CASSEGGGHYNEQFF
TRBD1 | TRBJ1-1 | TRBV9 | . | TGTGCCAGCAGCCTATCAAGTCGATGGACAGGGCTGAACACTGAAGCTTTCTTT | CASSLSSRWTGLNTEAFF
. | TRBJ2-7 | TRBV7-6 | . | TGTGCCAGCAGCTCAGACAGTTCCTACGAGCAGTACTTC | CASSSDSSYEQYF
. | TRBJ2-7 | TRBV5-1 | few | TGCGCCAGTGCGTCAGCGACTTCCTACGAGCAGTACTTC | CASASATSYEQYF
. | TRBJ1-4 | TRBV23-1 | . | TGCGCCAGCAGTCAATTTTACCGGCGACAGACACTTAATGAAAAACTGTTTTTT | CASSQFYRRQTLNEKLFF
. | TRBJ2-7 | TRBV6-5 | . | TGTGCCAGCAGTTCTGGAACAGGAGTTGGCGAGCAGTACTTC | CASSSGTGVGEQYF
. | TRBJ2-7 | TRBV28 | . | TGTGCCACCATAGAGAACAGAAGGCCCTACGAGCAGTACTTC | CATIENRRPYEQYF
. | TRBJ2-1 | TRBV18 | . | TGTGCCAGCTCACTGGACAGTACGAAGGGCAATGAGCAGTTCTTC | CASSLDSTKGNEQFF
TRBD1 | TRBJ1-1 | TRBV30 | . | TGTGCCTCCTACCAAACTCAGGGGGGCACTGAAGCTTTCTTT | CASYQTQGGTEAFF
. | TRBJ1-1 | TRBV28 | once | TGTGCCAGCAGCCACCCTACGACAGGGAACACTGAAGCTTTCTTT | CASSHPTTGNTEAFF
TRBD2 | TRBJ2-7 | TRBV28 | . | TGTGCCAGCAGTCACGGGGGGAGCTACGAGCAGTACTTC | CASSHGGSYEQYF
TRBD2 | TRBJ2-3 | TRBV18 | once | TGTGCCAGCTCACCCCCGCCACTAGCGGCTAGCACAGATACGCAGTATTTT | CASSPPPLAASTDTQYF